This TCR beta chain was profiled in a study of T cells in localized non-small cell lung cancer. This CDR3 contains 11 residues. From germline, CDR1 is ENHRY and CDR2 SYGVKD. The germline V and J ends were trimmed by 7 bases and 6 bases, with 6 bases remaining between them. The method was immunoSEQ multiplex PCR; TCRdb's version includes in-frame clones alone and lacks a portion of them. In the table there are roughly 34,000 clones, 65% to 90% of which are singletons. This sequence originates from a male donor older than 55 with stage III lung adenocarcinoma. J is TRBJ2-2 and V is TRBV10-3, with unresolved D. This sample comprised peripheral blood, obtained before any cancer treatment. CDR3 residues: CAITSAGELFF. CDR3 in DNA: TGTGCCATCACGTCTGCCGGGGAGCTGTTTTTT.